This T cell receptor beta chain is from a study of T cell responses to AZD1222 COVID-19 vaccine. Overall study: Second-dose schedules of about 4 or about 12 weeks were combined.

Study outcomes and limitations: Within unmutated variant regions lay the reported targets of nearly half of spike-specific TCRs. It should be noted that donors were predominantly white British and more often female, and clonal diversity was possibly underestimated. Just a handful of people given AZD1222 tested seropositive at baseline.

Note on this clone: Its antigen remains unidentified.

Germline values: CDR1 LGHNA, CDR2 YSLEER. The CDR3 sequence is 16 residues long. The ends were cut back, 6 bases at V and 2 bases at J, with 14 bases in the middle. Assay used: immunoSEQ multiplex PCR; TCRdb lists only in-frame clones, some missing. The table lists approximately 110,000 clones, roughly 82% of them singletons. This chain joins TRBV4-3 and TRBJ1-6; D is possibly TRBD1 (5 bases). The receptor comes from an adult in good health. The input for sequencing was peripheral blood, taken on day 0 of AZD1222 vaccination. The CDR3 DNA sequence: TGCGCCAGCAGGGACAAACTGCAAACCTATAATTCACCCCTCCACTTT. This codes for CASRDKLQTYNSPLHF.